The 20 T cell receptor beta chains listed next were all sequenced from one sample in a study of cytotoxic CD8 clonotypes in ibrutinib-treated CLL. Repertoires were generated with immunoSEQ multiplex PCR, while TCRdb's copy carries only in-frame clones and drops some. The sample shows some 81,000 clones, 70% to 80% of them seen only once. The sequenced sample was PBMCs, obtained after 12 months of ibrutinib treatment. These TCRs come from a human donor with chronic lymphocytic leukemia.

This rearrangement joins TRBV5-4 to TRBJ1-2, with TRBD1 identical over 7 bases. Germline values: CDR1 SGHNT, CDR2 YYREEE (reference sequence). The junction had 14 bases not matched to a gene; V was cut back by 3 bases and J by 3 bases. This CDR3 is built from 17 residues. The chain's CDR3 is CASSYLRTDRRDYGYTF. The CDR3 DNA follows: TGTGCCAGCAGCTACCTCAGAACGGACAGGAGAGACTATGGCTACACCTTC.

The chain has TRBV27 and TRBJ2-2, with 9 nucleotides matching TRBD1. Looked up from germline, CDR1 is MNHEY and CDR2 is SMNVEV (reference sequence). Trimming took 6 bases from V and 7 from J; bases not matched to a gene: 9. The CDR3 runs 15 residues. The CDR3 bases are TGTGCCAGCAGGCTCGGACAGGGGCTGGGCGGGGAGCTGTTTTTT. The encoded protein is CASRLGQGLGGELFF.

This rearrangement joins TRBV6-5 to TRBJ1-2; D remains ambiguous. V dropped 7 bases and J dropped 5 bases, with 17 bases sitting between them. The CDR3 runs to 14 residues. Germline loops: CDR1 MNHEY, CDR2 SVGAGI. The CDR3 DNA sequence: TGTGCCAGCACCCGCGGTGGGGAAGGGTATGGCTACACCTTC. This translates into CASTRGGEGYGYTF.

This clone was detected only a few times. DNA of the CDR3: TGTGCCAGCTCCCCGGGACAGGGGGGGGACGGCAATCAGCCCCAGCATTTT. Its protein is CASSPGQGGDGNQPQHF. V gene TRBV18 combines with J gene TRBJ1-5, with 11 bases fitting TRBD1. V shed 6 bases, J shed 2 bases, and the junction held 9 bases outside the gene matches. The CDR3 extends over 17 amino acids. Germline values: CDR1 KGHSH, CDR2 LQKENI.

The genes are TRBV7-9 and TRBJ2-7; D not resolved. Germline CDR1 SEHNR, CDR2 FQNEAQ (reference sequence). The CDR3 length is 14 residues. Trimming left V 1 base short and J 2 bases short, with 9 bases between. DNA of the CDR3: TGTGCCAGCAGCTTAGTGGACGGACCCTACGAGCAGTACTTC. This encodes CASSLVDGPYEQYF.

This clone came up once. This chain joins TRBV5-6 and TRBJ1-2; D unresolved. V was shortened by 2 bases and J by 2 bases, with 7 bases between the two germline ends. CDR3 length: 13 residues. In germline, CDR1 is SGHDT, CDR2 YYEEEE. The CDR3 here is CASSFGINYGYTF. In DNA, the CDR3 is TGTGCCAGCAGCTTTGGGATAAACTATGGCTACACCTTC.

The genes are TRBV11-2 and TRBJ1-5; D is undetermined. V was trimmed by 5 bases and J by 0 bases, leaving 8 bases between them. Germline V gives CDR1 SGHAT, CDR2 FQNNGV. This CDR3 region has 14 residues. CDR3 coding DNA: TGTGCCAGCAGCATTGGCCTTAGCAATCAGCCCCAGCATTTT. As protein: CASSIGLSNQPQHF. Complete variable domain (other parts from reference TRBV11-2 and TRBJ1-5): EAGVAQSPRYKIIEKRQSVAFWCNPISGHATLYWYQQILGQGPKLLIQFQNNGVVDDSQLPKDRFSAERLKGVDSTLKIQPAKLEDSAVYLCASSIGLSNQPQHFGDGTRLSIL.

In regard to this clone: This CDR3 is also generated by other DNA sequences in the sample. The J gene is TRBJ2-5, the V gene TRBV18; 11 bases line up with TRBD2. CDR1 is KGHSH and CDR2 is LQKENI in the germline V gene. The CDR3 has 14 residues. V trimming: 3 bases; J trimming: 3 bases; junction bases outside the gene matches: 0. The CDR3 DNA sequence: TGTGCCAGCTCACCGGGACTAGCGGAAGAGACCCAGTACTTC. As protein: CASSPGLAEETQYF.

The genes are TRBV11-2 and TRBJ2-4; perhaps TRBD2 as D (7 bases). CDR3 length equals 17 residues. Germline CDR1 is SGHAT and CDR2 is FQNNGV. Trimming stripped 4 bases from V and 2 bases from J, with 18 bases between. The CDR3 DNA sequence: TGTGCCAGCAGCTCCCGTTATAGGGGGGGATCCAAAAACATTCAGTACTTC. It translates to CASSSRYRGGSKNIQYF.

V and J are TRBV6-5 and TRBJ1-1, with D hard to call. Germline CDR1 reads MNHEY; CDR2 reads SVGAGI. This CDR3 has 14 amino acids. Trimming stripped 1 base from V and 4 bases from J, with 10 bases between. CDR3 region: CASSYFAGFTEAFF. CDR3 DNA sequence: TGTGCCAGCAGTTACTTTGCGGGCTTCACTGAAGCTTTCTTT.

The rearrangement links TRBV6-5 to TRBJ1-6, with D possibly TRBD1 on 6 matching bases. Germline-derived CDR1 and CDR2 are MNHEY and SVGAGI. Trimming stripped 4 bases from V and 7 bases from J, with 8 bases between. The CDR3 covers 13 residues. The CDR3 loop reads CASSWGQNSPLHF. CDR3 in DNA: TGTGCCAGCAGTTGGGGACAAAATTCACCCCTCCACTTT.

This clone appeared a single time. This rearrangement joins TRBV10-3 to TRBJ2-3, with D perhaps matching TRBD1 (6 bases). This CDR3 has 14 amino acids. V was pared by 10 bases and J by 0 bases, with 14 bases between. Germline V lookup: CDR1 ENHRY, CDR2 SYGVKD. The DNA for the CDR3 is TGTGCCAGCTCCCAGGGGCCCAGCACAGATACGCAGTATTTT. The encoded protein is CASSQGPSTDTQYF.

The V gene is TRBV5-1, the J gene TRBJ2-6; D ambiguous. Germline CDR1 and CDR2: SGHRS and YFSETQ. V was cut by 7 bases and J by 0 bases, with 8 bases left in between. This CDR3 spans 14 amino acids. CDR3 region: CASQSNSGANVLTF. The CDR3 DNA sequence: TGCGCCAGCCAGAGCAACTCTGGGGCCAACGTCCTGACTTTC.

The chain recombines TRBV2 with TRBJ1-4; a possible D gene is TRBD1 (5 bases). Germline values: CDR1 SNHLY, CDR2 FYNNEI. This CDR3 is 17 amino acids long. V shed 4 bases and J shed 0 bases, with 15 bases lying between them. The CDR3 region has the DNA TGTGCCAGCAGTGCCTATTGGGGCATAACAACTAATGAAAAACTGTTTTTT. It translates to CASSAYWGITTNEKLFF.

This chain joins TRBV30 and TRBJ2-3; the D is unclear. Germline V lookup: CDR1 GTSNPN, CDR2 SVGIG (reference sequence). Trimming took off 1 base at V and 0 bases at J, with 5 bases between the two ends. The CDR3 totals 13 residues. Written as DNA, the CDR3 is TGTGCCTGGAGTGGCGCGAGCACAGATACGCAGTATTTT. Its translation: CAWSGASTDTQYF.

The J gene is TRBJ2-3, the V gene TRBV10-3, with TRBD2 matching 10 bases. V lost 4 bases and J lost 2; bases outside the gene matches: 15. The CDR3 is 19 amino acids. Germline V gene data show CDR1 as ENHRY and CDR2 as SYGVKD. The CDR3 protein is CAISGPLGSGGRDTDTQYF. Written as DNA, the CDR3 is TGTGCCATCAGTGGCCCACTAGGTAGCGGGGGGCGGGACACAGATACGCAGTATTTT.

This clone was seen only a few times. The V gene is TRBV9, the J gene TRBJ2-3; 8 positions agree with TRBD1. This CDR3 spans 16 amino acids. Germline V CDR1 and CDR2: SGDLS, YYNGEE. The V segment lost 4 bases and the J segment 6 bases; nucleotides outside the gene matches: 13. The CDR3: CASSLPPGQALDTQYF. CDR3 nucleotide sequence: TGTGCCAGCAGCCTCCCGCCGGGACAGGCTTTGGATACGCAGTATTTT.

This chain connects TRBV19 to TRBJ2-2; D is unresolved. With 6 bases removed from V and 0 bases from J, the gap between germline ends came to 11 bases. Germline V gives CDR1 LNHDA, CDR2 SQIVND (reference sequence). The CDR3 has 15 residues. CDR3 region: CASRVGTSNTGELFF. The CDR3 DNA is TGTGCCAGTAGAGTTGGCACCTCGAACACCGGGGAGCTGTTTTTT.

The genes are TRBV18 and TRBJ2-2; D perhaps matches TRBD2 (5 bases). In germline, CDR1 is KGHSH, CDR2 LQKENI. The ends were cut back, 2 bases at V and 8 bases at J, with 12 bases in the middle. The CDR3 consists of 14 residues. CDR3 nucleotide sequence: TGTGCCAGCTCACCAACACATCGGGAAGGGGAGCTGTTTTTT. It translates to CASSPTHREGELFF.

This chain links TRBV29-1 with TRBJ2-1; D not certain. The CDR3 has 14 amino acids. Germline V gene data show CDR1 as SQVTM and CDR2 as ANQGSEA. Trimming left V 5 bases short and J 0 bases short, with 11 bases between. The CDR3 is CSVRPQSSYNEQFF. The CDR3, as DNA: TGCAGCGTTCGGCCCCAAAGCTCCTACAATGAGCAGTTCTTC.